These 23 T cell receptor beta chains came from one sample sequenced in a study of T cells expressing NK-cell markers. TCRdb reworked the 5' RACE reads into one entry per CDR3 protein, no DNA. Its table records a few hundred thousand distinct CDR3 sequences. Sequences were obtained from blood T cells: a sorted CD56 or NKG2C T cell subset, CD4+ or CD8+ T cells, or bulk PBMC T cells (not recorded which). The source is a man aged 18-70 years in good health.

The gene calls are TRBV11-2 and TRBJ2-3; TCRdb's D call of TRBD1 is untestable without DNA. Germline V gives CDR1 SGHAT, CDR2 FQNNGV. This CDR3 contains 13 residues. This chain's CDR3 is CASTRTGTDTQYF. The full variable domain, in which reference TRBV11-2 and TRBJ2-3 provide the parts outside the CDR3, is EAGVAQSPRYKIIEKRQSVAFWCNPISGHATLYWYQQILGQGPKLLIQFQNNGVVDDSQLPKDRFSAERLKGVDSTLKIQPAKLEDSAVYLCASTRTGTDTQYFGPGTRLTVL.

The J gene is TRBJ2-7, the V gene TRBV2. This CDR3 is 13 amino acids long. Germline V gene lookup returns CDR1 SNHLY and CDR2 FYNNEI. The CDR3 here is CASSQSVVDEQYF.

This chain links TRBV6-5 with TRBJ2-3; the D call from TCRdb, TRBD2, cannot be confirmed without DNA. CDR1 MNHEY and CDR2 SVGAGI come from the germline V gene. The CDR3 runs 17 residues. CDR3 in amino acids: CASSSLRLAGGTDTQYF.

V and J are TRBV12-3 or TRBV12-4 and TRBJ1-3; lacking DNA, the TRBD1 call made by TCRdb goes unchecked. CDR3 length: 16 residues. CDR3 sequence reads: CASSRDRGLGGNTIYF.

CDR3: CASSFYRGFSGANVLTF. This chain connects TRBV12-3 or TRBV12-4 to TRBJ2-6; the TCRdb call, TRBD1, lacks DNA for checking. The CDR3 has 17 residues.

J is TRBJ2-3 and V is TRBV3-1; TCRdb picks TRBD1, but there is no DNA to check that call. Germline V CDR1 and CDR2: LGHDT, YNNKEL (reference sequence). The CDR3 contains 15 residues. The CDR3 here is CASSQAGSWTDTQYF.

The J gene is TRBJ1-5, the V gene TRBV19; the D call from TCRdb, TRBD1, cannot be confirmed without DNA. This CDR3 comprises 15 residues. Germline CDR1 reads LNHDA; CDR2 reads SQIVND (reference sequence). The CDR3 here is CASREGQGPNQPQHF.

The chain uses TRBV5-1 and TRBJ2-7; TCRdb outputs TRBD1, but without DNA this stays unchecked. The germline CDR1 and CDR2 sequences are SGHRS and YFSETQ. The CDR3 has 14 residues. The CDR3 sequence is CASSLEDRTYEQYF.

The J gene is TRBJ2-7, the V gene TRBV2. This CDR3 is built from 11 residues. The germline V gene encodes CDR1 SNHLY and CDR2 FYNNEI. The chain's CDR3 is CASGREYEQYF.

CDR3 protein: CSARTAYYGYTF. This chain links TRBV29-1 with TRBJ1-2; TCRdb picks TRBD1, but there is no DNA to check that call. The CDR3 spans 12 residues. The germline gives CDR1 SQVTM, CDR2 ANQGSEA.

The chain combines TRBV5-1 with TRBJ1-3. Germline V gene data show CDR1 as SGHRS and CDR2 as YFSETQ. The CDR3 extends over 16 amino acids. The CDR3 region is CASSLGLGDSGNTIYF.

V usage is TRBV20-1 and J usage is TRBJ2-3; the TCRdb call, TRBD2, lacks DNA for checking. The CDR3 extends over 14 amino acids. Germline CDR1 is DFQATT and CDR2 is SNEGSKA (reference sequence). The CDR3 loop reads CSALLAGAPDTQYF.

The J gene is TRBJ1-5, the V gene TRBV10-3; TCRdb returns TRBD1, unconfirmable since there is no DNA. Germline loops: CDR1 ENHRY, CDR2 SYGVKD. This CDR3 is built from 14 residues. The CDR3: CAIRLDRGGEPQHF.

The chain links TRBV19 to TRBJ2-3; absent DNA, TCRdb's TRBD1 call cannot be checked. The CDR3 extends over 17 amino acids. The germline V gene encodes CDR1 LNHDA and CDR2 SQIVND (reference sequence). The CDR3 here is CASSMTTGRGSTDTQYF.

The CDR3 here is CASSLNEGGLKFF. This rearrangement joins TRBV4-1 to TRBJ2-1; the TRBD1 assignment by TCRdb is unverifiable without DNA. The CDR3 is 13 residues long. Germline loops: CDR1 MGHRA, CDR2 YSYEKL.

The gene calls are TRBV5-1 and TRBJ2-5; TCRdb's D call, TRBD2, is unchecked because there is no DNA. Germline values: CDR1 SGHRS, CDR2 YFSETQ. There are 15 residues in the CDR3. CDR3: CASSSGKTPSETQYF.

The rearrangement uses TRBV25-1 and TRBJ2-2; TCRdb's D call of TRBD1 is untestable without DNA. This CDR3 comprises 14 residues. Germline V gene data show CDR1 as MGHDK and CDR2 as SYGVNS. The CDR3 spells CASGGGYGTGELFF.

This chain uses TRBV18 with TRBJ2-3; TCRdb outputs TRBD1, but without DNA this stays unchecked. The CDR3 runs 13 residues. Germline values: CDR1 KGHSH, CDR2 LQKENI. CDR3: CASSEGATDTQYF.

V gene TRBV6-1 combines with J gene TRBJ2-1; TCRdb returns TRBD2, unconfirmable since there is no DNA. In germline, CDR1 is MNHNS, CDR2 SASEGT. This CDR3 has 16 amino acids. This chain's CDR3 is CASRTLESGSYNEQFF.

The V gene is TRBV29-1, the J gene TRBJ2-7. Germline assignment: CDR1 SQVTM and CDR2 ANQGSEA. The CDR3 contains 15 residues. CDR3 region: CSALGSTATTYEQYF.

J is TRBJ2-1 and V is TRBV5-1. CDR3 length: 14 amino acids. CDR1 is SGHRS, CDR2 YFSETQ, per germline. The CDR3 is CASSPDKTYNEQFF.

The rearrangement uses TRBV28 and TRBJ1-5; TCRdb picks TRBD1, but there is no DNA to check that call. Germline V lookup: CDR1 MDHEN, CDR2 SYDVKM. There are 15 residues in the CDR3. This chain's CDR3 is CASSGGQGAVQPQHF.

The V call is TRBV15, the J call TRBJ2-3. Germline CDR1 and CDR2: LNHNV and YYDKDF (reference sequence). This CDR3 is built from 13 residues. The CDR3 protein is CATRPASTDTQYF.